The sequence of this T cell receptor (beta chain) was determined in a study of blood T cell repertoires in COVID-19. Study details: Researchers got acute and convalescent COVID-19 samples from the United States, Italy and Spain. Sample material is recorded as cDNA or gDNA derived from T cells, B-cell-depleted T cells, or PBMCs.

The CDR3 has 13 amino acids. V shed 6 bases and J shed 4 bases, with 9 bases lying between them. The germline CDR1 and CDR2 sequences are MNHEY and SMNVEV (reference sequence). Libraries were prepared by immunoSEQ multiplex PCR; TCRdb keeps only in-frame clonotypes and omits some of them. The table records about 170,000 clones, about four fifths of them present only once. The receptor's source is a man aged 35 to 55 who had recovered from COVID-19. Sample: peripheral blood. The J gene is TRBJ2-2, the V gene TRBV27; no reliable D call. The CDR3 reads CASSLLSTGELFF. The CDR3 DNA is TGTGCCAGCAGCCTTCTATCCACCGGGGAGCTGTTTTTT.